This TCR beta chain is drawn from a study of shared clonotypes between healthy human individuals. Study-level points and caveats: Sequencing depth was predicted to influence how clonotypes are shared among donors. Sharing across a few donors was seen in around 5% of naive CD4 clonotypes.

As for this clone: Its cognate antigen is unknown.

The length of the CDR3 is 12 residues. Germline V gene lookup returns CDR1 SNHLY and CDR2 FYNNEI. V lost 9 bases to trimming and J lost 8 bases; unmatched junction nucleotides: 9. Donors comprised healthy HIV-negative adults lacking recent acute infections or vaccinations. CD4+ cells yielded CD45RA+ naive and CD45RA-negative memory subsets. The data were produced by immunoSEQ multiplex PCR, yet TCRdb's version contains in-frame clones alone and is incomplete. The profile shows 2 million to 2.5 million clones, approximately 95% of them singletons. This receptor was obtained from a man between 18 and 29 years old in good health. The chain joins TRBV2 to TRBJ1-2, with 7 bases identical to TRBD1. The sequenced material came from naive CD4+ T cells sorted from blood. Regarding subset: CD45RA+ positively selected. The CDR3 sequence is CARAETGFGYTF. In DNA form, the CDR3 reads TGTGCCAGAGCGGAGACAGGGTTCGGCTACACCTTC.